This T cell receptor (beta chain) came from a study of blood T cell repertoires in COVID-19. Sequencing was performed with immunoSEQ multiplex PCR; in TCRdb, only in-frame clones are kept and a portion is missing. The top ten hold approximately 12% of the sample, which has about 270,000 clones, 65% to 90% seen once. With V trimmed by 4 bases and J by 4 bases, 11 bases remained unmatched. CDR1 and CDR2 (germline): SGHRS, YFSETQ. The CDR3 extends over 16 amino acids. The TCR comes from a human donor in a cohort sampled during active COVID-19. This chain connects TRBV5-1 to TRBJ2-3, with 8 bases matching TRBD2. Sequenced: peripheral blood. CDR3 DNA: TGCGCCAGCAGCCCTATAAGCGGGAGTAAGGCAGATACGCAGTATTTT. This sequence encodes CASSPISGSKADTQYF.